This T cell receptor beta chain was sequenced for a study of CXCR3-negative and CXCR3-positive naive CD8 T cells. With regard to this clonotype: The antigen remains undetermined.

Study observations and caveats: Comparison of naive cells showed more hydrophobic TRB CDR3s in CXCR3-positive than in CXCR3-negative naive cells.

5' RACE with UMI labels generated the TRB cDNA libraries. One entry per CDR3 protein, without DNA, is what TCRdb gives after re-calling the 5' RACE reads. The sample yields 100,000 to 150,000 distinct CDR3 sequences, of which the top ten take up around 0.44%. Germline V gene data show CDR1 as MGHRA and CDR2 as YSYEKL. The CDR3 is 15 amino acids. The sequence was obtained from a human donor in good health. Some clones in this sample may be carry-over from other donors' samples. The material sequenced was naive CXCR3+ CD8+ T cells from blood. Noted subset: CD45RO-CCR7+CD27+CD95- naive CD8+ T cells expressing CXCR3 (TNR3+). The chain joins TRBV4-1 to TRBJ2-1. The CDR3 region is CASSQIGSSYNEQFF.